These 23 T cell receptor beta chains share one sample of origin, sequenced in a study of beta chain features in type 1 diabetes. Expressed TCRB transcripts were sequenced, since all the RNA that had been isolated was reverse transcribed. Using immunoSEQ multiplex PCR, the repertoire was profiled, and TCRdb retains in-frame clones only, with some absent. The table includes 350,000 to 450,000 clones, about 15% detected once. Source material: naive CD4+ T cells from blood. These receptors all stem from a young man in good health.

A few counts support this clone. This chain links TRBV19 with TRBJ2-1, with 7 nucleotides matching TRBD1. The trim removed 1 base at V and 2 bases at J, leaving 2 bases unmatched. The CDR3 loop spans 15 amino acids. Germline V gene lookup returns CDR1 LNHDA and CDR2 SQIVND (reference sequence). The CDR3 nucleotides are TGTGCCAGTAGTATAGGACAGGGAACCTACAATGAGCAGTTCTTC. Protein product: CASSIGQGTYNEQFF.

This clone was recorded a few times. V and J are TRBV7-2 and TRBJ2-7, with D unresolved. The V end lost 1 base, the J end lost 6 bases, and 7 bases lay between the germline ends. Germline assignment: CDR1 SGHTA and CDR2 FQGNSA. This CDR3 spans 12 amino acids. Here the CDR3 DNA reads TGTGCCAGCAGCTTAGTTCCGCTCGAGCAGTACTTC. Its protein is CASSLVPLEQYF.

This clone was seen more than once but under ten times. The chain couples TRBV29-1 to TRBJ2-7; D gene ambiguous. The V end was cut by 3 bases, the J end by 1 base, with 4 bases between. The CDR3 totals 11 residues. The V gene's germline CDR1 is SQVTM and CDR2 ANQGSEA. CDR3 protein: CSVEGSYEQYF. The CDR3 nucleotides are TGCAGCGTTGAGGGTTCCTACGAGCAGTACTTC.

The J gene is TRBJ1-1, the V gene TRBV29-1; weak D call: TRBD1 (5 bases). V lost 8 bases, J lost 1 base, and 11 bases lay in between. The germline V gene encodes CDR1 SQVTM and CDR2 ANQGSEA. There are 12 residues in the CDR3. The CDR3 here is CSPARANTEAFF. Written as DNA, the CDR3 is TGCAGCCCTGCCAGGGCGAACACTGAAGCTTTCTTT.

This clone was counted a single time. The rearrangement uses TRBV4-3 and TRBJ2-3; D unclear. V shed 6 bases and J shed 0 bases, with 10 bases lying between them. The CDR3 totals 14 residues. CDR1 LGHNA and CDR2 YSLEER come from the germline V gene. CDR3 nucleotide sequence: TGCGCCAGCAGTTGGGAAACTAGCACAGATACGCAGTATTTT. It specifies CASSWETSTDTQYF.

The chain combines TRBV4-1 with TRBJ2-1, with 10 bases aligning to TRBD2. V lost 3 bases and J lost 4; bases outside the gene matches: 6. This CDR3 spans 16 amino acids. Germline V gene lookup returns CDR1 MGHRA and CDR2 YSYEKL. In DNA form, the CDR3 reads TGCGCCAGCAGCCAGGTTACTAGCGGGATATACAATGAGCAGTTCTTC. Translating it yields CASSQVTSGIYNEQFF.

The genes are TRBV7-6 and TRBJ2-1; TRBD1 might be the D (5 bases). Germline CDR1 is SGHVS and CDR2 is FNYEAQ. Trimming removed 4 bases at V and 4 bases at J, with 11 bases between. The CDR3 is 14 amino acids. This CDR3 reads CASSSSRQYNEQFF. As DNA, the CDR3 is TGTGCCAGCAGCTCAAGTAGACAGTACAATGAGCAGTTCTTC.

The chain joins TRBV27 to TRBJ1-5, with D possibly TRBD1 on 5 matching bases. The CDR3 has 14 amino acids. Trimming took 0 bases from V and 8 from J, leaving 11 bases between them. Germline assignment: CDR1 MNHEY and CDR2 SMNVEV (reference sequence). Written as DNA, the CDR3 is TGTGCCAGCAGTTTATCGGGGGGTTGGGAGCCCCAGCATTTT. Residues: CASSLSGGWEPQHF.

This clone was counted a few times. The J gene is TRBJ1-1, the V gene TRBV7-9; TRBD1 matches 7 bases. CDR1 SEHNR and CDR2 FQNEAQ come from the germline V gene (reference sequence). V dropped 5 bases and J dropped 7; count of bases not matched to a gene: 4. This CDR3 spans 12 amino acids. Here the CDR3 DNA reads TGTGCCAGCAGCCCAGGGGGGCGTGAAGCTTTCTTT. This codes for CASSPGGREAFF.

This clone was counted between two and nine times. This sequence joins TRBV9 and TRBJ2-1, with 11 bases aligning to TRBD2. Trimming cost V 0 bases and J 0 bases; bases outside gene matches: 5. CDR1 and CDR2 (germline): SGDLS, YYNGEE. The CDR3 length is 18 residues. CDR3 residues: CASSVEGLAVSSYNEQFF. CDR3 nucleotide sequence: TGTGCCAGCAGCGTAGAGGGACTAGCGGTTAGCTCCTACAATGAGCAGTTCTTC. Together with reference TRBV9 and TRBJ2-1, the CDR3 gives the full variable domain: DSGVTQTPKHLITATGQRVTLRCSPRSGDLSVYWYQQSLDQGLQFLIQYYNGEERAKGNILERFSAQQFPDLHSELNLSSLELGDSALYFCASSVEGLAVSSYNEQFFGPGTRLTVL.

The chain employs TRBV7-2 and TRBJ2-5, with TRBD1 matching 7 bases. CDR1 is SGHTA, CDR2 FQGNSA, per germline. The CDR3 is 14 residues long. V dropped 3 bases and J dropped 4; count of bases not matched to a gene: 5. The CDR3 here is CASSLGQIRETQYF. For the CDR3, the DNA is TGTGCCAGCAGCTTGGGACAGATAAGAGAGACCCAGTACTTC.

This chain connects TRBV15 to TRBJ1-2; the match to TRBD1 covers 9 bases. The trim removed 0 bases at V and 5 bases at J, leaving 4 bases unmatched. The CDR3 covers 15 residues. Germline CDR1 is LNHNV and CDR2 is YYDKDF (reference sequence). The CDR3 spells CATSRDVGQGYGYTF. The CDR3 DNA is TGTGCCACCAGCAGAGATGTGGGACAGGGATATGGCTACACCTTC.

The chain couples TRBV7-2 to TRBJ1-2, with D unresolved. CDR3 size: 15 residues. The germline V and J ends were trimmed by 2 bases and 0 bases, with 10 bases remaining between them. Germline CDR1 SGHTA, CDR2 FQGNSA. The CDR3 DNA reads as TGTGCCAGCAGCTTATCCACAAGACCTAACTATGGCTACACCTTC. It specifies CASSLSTRPNYGYTF.

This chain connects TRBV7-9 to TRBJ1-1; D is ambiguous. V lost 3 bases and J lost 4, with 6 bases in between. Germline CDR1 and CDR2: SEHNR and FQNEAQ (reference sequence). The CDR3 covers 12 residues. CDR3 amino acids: CASSFRRTEAFF. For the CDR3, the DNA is TGTGCCAGCAGCTTTCGTCGCACTGAAGCTTTCTTT.

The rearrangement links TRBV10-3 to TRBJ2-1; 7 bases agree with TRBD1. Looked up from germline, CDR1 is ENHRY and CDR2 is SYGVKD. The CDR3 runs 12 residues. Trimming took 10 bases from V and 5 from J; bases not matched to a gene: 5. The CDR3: CATRGTDNEQFF. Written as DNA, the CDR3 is TGTGCCACCCGTGGGACAGACAATGAGCAGTTCTTC.

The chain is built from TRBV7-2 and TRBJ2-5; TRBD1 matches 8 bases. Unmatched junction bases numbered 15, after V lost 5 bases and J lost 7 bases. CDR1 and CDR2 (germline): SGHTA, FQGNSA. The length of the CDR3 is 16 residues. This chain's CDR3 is CASSKHSRQGLGTQYF. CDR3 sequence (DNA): TGTGCCAGCAGCAAACATTCGCGACAGGGGTTGGGGACCCAGTACTTC. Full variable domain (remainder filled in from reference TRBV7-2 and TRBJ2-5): GAGVSQSPSNKVTEKGKDVELRCDPISGHTALYWYRQSLGQGLEFLIYFQGNSAPDKSGLPSDRFSAERTGGSVSTLTIQRTQQEDSAVYLCASSKHSRQGLGTQYFGPGTRLLVL.

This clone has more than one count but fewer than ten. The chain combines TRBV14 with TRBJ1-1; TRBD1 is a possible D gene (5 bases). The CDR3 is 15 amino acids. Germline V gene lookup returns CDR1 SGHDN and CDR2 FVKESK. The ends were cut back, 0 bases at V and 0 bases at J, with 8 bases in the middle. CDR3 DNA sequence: TGTGCCAGCAGCCAAGATCGGGGGATGAACACTGAAGCTTTCTTT. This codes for CASSQDRGMNTEAFF. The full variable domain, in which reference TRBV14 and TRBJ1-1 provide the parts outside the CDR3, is EAGVTQFPSHSVIEKGQTVTLRCDPISGHDNLYWYRRVMGKEIKFLLHFVKESKQDESGMPNNRFLAERTGGTYSTLKVQPAELEDSGVYFCASSQDRGMNTEAFFGQGTRLTVV.

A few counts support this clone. The CDR3 sequence is CASSQDLGLKGGYTF. Here the CDR3 DNA reads TGCGCCAGCAGCCAAGATCTAGGACTAAAGGGAGGCTACACCTTC. The chain links TRBV4-3 to TRBJ1-2; D gene unclear. Trimming took off 0 bases at V and 8 bases at J, with 16 bases between the two ends. The CDR3 totals 15 residues. CDR1 LGHNA and CDR2 YSLEER come from the germline V gene.

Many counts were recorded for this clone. CDR3 nucleotide sequence: TGTGCCAGCAGGGTACAAGAGACCCAGTACTTC. This gives the protein CASRVQETQYF. The rearrangement links TRBV27 to TRBJ2-5; no clear D. Germline V gene lookup returns CDR1 MNHEY and CDR2 SMNVEV (reference sequence). The CDR3 loop spans 11 amino acids. V lost 6 bases and J lost 2, with 4 bases in between.

The CDR3 loop reads CASIGPSYEQYF. For the CDR3, the DNA is TGTGCCAGCATCGGCCCCTCCTACGAGCAGTACTTC. This chain connects TRBV6-1 to TRBJ2-7; D uncertain. The ends were cut back, 7 bases at V and 0 bases at J, with 7 bases in the middle. The germline V gene encodes CDR1 MNHNS and CDR2 SASEGT. CDR3 length: 12 amino acids.

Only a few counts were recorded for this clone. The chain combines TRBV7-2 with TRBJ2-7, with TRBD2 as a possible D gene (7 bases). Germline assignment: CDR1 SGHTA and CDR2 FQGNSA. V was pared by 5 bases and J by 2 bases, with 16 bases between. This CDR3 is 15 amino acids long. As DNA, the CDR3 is TGTGCCAGCAGCCCCTGGGGGGGCCGGGCCTACGAGCAGTACTTC. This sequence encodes CASSPWGGRAYEQYF. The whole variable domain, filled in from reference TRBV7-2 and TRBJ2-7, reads GAGVSQSPSNKVTEKGKDVELRCDPISGHTALYWYRQSLGQGLEFLIYFQGNSAPDKSGLPSDRFSAERTGGSVSTLTIQRTQQEDSAVYLCASSPWGGRAYEQYFGPGTRLTVT.

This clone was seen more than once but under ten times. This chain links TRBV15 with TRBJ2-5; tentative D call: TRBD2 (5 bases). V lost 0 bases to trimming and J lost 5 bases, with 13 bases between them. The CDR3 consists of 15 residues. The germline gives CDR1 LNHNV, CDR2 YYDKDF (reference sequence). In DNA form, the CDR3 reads TGTGCCACCAGCAGAGATCTCGGGGAGTGGGAGACCCAGTACTTC. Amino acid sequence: CATSRDLGEWETQYF.

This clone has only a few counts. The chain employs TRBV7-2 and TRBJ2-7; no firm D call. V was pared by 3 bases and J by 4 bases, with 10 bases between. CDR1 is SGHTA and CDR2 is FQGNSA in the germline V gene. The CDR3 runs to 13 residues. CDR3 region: CASSFAFSYEQYF. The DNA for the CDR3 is TGTGCCAGCAGCTTCGCCTTCTCTTACGAGCAGTACTTC.